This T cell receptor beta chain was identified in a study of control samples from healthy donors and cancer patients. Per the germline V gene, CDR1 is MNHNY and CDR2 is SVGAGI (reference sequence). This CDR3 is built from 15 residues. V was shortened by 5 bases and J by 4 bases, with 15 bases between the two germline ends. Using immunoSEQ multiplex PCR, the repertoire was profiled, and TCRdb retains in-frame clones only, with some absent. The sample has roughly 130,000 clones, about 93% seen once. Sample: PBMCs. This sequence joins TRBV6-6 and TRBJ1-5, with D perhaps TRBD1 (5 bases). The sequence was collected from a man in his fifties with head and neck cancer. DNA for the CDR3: TGTGCCAGCAGTCCCCTCCGGGGGGAAAATCAGCCCCAGCATTTT. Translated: CASSPLRGENQPQHF.